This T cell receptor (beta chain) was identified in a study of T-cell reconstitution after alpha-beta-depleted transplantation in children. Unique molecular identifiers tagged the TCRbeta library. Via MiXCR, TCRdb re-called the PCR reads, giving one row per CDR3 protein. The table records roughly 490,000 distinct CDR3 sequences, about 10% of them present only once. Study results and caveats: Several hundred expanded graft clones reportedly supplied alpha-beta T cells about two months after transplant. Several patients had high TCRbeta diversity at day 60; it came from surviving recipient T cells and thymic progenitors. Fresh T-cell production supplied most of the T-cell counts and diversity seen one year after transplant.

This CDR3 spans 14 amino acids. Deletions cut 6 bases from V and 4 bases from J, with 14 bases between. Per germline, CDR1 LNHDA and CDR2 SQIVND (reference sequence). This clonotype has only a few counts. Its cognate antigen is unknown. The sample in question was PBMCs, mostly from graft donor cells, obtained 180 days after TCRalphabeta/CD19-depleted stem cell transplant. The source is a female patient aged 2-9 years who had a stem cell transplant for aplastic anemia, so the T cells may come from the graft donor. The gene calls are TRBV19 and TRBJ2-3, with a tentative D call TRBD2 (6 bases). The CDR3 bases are TGTGCCAGTAGGTGGGAGGTTCAATCAGATACGCAGTATTTT. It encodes CASRWEVQSDTQYF.